Presented here are 21 T cell receptor beta chains from one specimen sequenced in a study of control samples from healthy donors and cancer patients. Here immunoSEQ multiplex PCR was the method, and the copy in TCRdb shows in-frame clones only, minus some. The data contain approximately 70,000 clones, about nine tenths of them singletons. Sequencing was carried out using PBMCs. Every receptor here comes from a woman in her fifties or sixties with colorectal cancer.

The chain recombines TRBV28 with TRBJ2-5; D remains ambiguous. The CDR3 is 11 residues long. Looked up from germline, CDR1 is MDHEN and CDR2 is SYDVKM. The V end was cut by 6 bases, the J end by 4 bases, with 6 bases between. The CDR3, as DNA: TGTGCCAGCAGCACGGGAGAGACCCAGTACTTC. It codes for CASSTGETQYF.

This clone was observed once. The gene calls are TRBV6-6 and TRBJ2-7; TRBD2 matches 7 bases. V lost 5 bases to trimming and J lost 4 bases; unmatched junction nucleotides: 8. The germline V gene has CDR1 MNHNY and CDR2 SVGAGI (reference sequence). The CDR3 spans 14 residues. CDR3 bases: TGTGCCAGCAGTAAAACTCCGGGAGGTTACGAGCAGTACTTC. Translation gives CASSKTPGGYEQYF.

The chain couples TRBV28 to TRBJ1-2; TRBD1 is a possible D gene (5 bases). The ends were cut back, 7 bases at V and 3 bases at J, with 9 bases in the middle. Germline CDR1 MDHEN, CDR2 SYDVKM. The CDR3 totals 12 residues. The CDR3: CASNLGDYGYTF. In DNA, the CDR3 is TGTGCCAGCAATCTAGGGGACTATGGCTACACCTTC.

The chain carries TRBV10-2 and TRBJ2-7; D may be TRBD1 (6 bases). Trimming took off 3 bases at V and 7 bases at J, with 16 bases between the two ends. Germline V gene lookup returns CDR1 WSHSY and CDR2 SAAADI. The CDR3 extends over 14 amino acids. CDR3: CASSDGRSRGEQYF. The CDR3 coding sequence is TGCGCCAGCAGTGATGGCAGGTCAAGGGGGGAGCAGTACTTC.

The CDR3 region is CASSLSRQNYGYTF. The CDR3 bases are TGTGCCAGCAGTTTATCTCGTCAAAACTATGGCTACACCTTC. The chain combines TRBV27 with TRBJ1-2; D not certain. The CDR3 extends over 14 amino acids. Germline V gene sequence: CDR1 MNHEY, CDR2 SMNVEV (reference sequence). Trimming took 0 bases from V and 2 from J, leaving 7 bases between them.

The chain combines TRBV29-1 with TRBJ1-1; D is ambiguous. V gave up 7 bases and J gave up 0 bases, with 12 bases separating them. The germline CDR1 and CDR2 sequences are SQVTM and ANQGSEA. This CDR3 comprises 13 residues. CDR3 nucleotide sequence: TGCAGCGCTGAGTATGGGGTGAACACTGAAGCTTTCTTT. Amino acid sequence: CSAEYGVNTEAFF.

The chain carries TRBV2 and TRBJ1-1; 8 positions match TRBD1. The CDR3 sequence is 14 residues long. Germline CDR1 and CDR2: SNHLY and FYNNEI. V lost 6 bases to trimming and J lost 6 bases; unmatched junction nucleotides: 9. For the CDR3, the DNA is TGTGCCAGCAGGAACAGACAGGGGATTGCTGAAGCTTTCTTT. As protein: CASRNRQGIAEAFF.

The chain has TRBV2 and TRBJ2-3; unclear D gene. V was clipped by 4 bases and J by 7 bases, with 12 bases between them. This CDR3 has 13 amino acids. CDR1 SNHLY and CDR2 FYNNEI come from the germline V gene. The CDR3 loop reads CASSVVYGYTQYF. The CDR3 DNA reads TGTGCCAGCAGTGTAGTCTACGGATATACGCAGTATTTT.

This clone showed up just once. J is TRBJ1-2 and V is TRBV12-3 or TRBV12-4; D is uncertain. V was pared by 5 bases and J by 3 bases, with 4 bases between. The CDR3 consists of 11 residues. The CDR3 protein is CASSPDYGYTF. CDR3 bases: TGTGCCAGCAGTCCCGACTATGGCTACACCTTC.

V gene TRBV6-5 combines with J gene TRBJ1-2; TRBD1 might be the D (6 bases). CDR1 and CDR2 from the germline V gene are MNHEY and SVGAGI. The germline V and J ends were trimmed by 7 bases and 1 base, with 10 bases remaining between them. The CDR3 loop spans 13 amino acids. CDR3 sequence: CASNTRGNYGYTF. DNA for the CDR3: TGTGCCAGCAATACCAGGGGTAACTATGGCTACACCTTC.

The chain has TRBV4-1 and TRBJ2-1; the D gene is possibly TRBD1 (6 bases). This CDR3 is 15 amino acids long. Deletions cut 0 bases from V and 6 bases from J, with 12 bases between. Germline V gene lookup returns CDR1 MGHRA and CDR2 YSYEKL. The CDR3 DNA sequence: TGCGCCAGCAGCCAAGACAGGGGTTTTGGCAATGAGCAGTTCTTC. Its protein is CASSQDRGFGNEQFF.

This chain joins TRBV28 and TRBJ2-7; 7 bases match TRBD2. The CDR3 totals 13 residues. In germline, CDR1 is MDHEN, CDR2 SYDVKM. Trimming cost V 4 bases and J 6 bases; bases outside gene matches: 6. DNA for the CDR3: TGTGCCAGCAGTTGGGGGGGACTGGGCGAGCAGTACTTC. Translation gives CASSWGGLGEQYF.

The chain links TRBV4-2 to TRBJ2-1, with no clear D. The CDR3 contains 15 residues. Trimming removed 2 bases at V and 2 bases at J, with 10 bases between. Germline V gene sequence: CDR1 LGHNA, CDR2 YNFKEQ. The CDR3 DNA reads TGTGCCAGCAGCCAACTAGGAAAACCCTACAATGAGCAGTTCTTC. It is translated as CASSQLGKPYNEQFF.

J is TRBJ2-7 and V is TRBV6-1; D unclear. Per the germline V gene, CDR1 is MNHNS and CDR2 is SASEGT. The CDR3 contains 14 residues. V was cut by 3 bases and J by 2 bases, with 11 bases left in between. DNA for the CDR3: TGTGCCAGCAGTGAGGTCGACGGTACCTACGAGCAGTACTTC. This sequence encodes CASSEVDGTYEQYF.

This clone was detected only a few times. The DNA for the CDR3 is TGTGCCAGAAGCTTGTACCTAAACCCCAACCGCCCCCGGGACAAATTTTCGGGCTACACCTTC. Translating it yields CARSLYLNPNRPRDKFSGYTF. J is TRBJ1-2 and V is TRBV5-3; TRBD1 might be the D (6 bases). TRBV5-3 is assigned to the ORF class and has an uncertain function. The CDR3 loop spans 21 amino acids. Trimming shortened V by 1 base and J by 8 bases, and 36 bases separated the two germline ends.

CDR3 sequence: CASSEVWGYSGNTIYF. The CDR3 DNA follows: TGTGCCAGCAGTGAAGTCTGGGGTTACTCTGGAAACACCATATATTTT. The chain recombines TRBV6-1 with TRBJ1-3; D remains unclear. The germline gives CDR1 MNHNS, CDR2 SASEGT. This CDR3 is built from 16 residues. V dropped 1 base and J dropped 0 bases, with 10 bases sitting between them.

This clone was seen once. The rearrangement joins TRBV24-1 to TRBJ2-7, with D perhaps TRBD1 (6 bases). CDR3 length: 14 residues. The V end was cut by 2 bases, the J end by 4 bases, with 11 bases between. Germline V CDR1 and CDR2: KGHDR, SFDVKD. CDR3 coding DNA: TGTGCCACCAGTGATTCCGGGACACCATACGAGCAGTACTTC. Translation: CATSDSGTPYEQYF.

V is TRBV10-3 and J is TRBJ1-1; 7 bases are a match to TRBD1. This CDR3 is 13 amino acids long. CDR1 is ENHRY, CDR2 SYGVKD, per germline. V dropped 11 bases and J dropped 1; count of bases not matched to a gene: 7. The CDR3 here is CAAGTAQNTEAFF. In DNA form, the CDR3 reads TGTGCCGCAGGGACAGCCCAGAACACTGAAGCTTTCTTT.

The V gene is TRBV5-6, the J gene TRBJ2-1, with D possibly matching TRBD1 (6 bases). This CDR3 contains 12 residues. Germline V gene lookup returns CDR1 SGHDT and CDR2 YYEEEE. Trimming took off 4 bases at V and 9 bases at J, with 11 bases between the two ends. The CDR3 spells CASSITGLEQFF. The CDR3 DNA reads TGTGCCAGCAGCATAACAGGGCTTGAGCAGTTCTTC.

This sequence joins TRBV27 and TRBJ2-7; 8 nucleotides line up with TRBD2. This CDR3 spans 16 amino acids. V trimming: 0 bases; J trimming: 4 bases; junction bases outside the gene matches: 8. Germline CDR1 is MNHEY and CDR2 is SMNVEV (reference sequence). The CDR3 DNA follows: TGTGCCAGCAGTTTATCGGGGTCGGGAGGGTATTACGAGCAGTACTTC. Its translation is CASSLSGSGGYYEQYF.

This clone has more than one count but fewer than ten. This CDR3 is CASSLRDTTNYGYTF. CDR3 sequence (DNA): TGCGCCAGCAGCCTCCGGGACACAACTAACTATGGCTACACCTTC. The chain links TRBV4-1 to TRBJ1-2; a possible D gene is TRBD1 (6 bases). The CDR3 spans 15 residues. Germline lookup yields CDR1 MGHRA and CDR2 YSYEKL. Trimming shortened V by 4 bases and J by 0 bases, and 12 bases separated the two germline ends.